A single sample gave rise to the 16 T cell receptor beta chains below, sequenced in a study of T cell responses to AZD1222 COVID-19 vaccine. Profiled with immunoSEQ multiplex PCR; TCRdb holds only in-frame clones, not every one. The sample has about 170,000 clones, more than 80% seen once. This specimen was peripheral blood, taken on day 0 of AZD1222 vaccination. The receptors here all came from an adult in good health.

The gene calls are TRBV6-5 and TRBJ1-2; 8 bases align to TRBD1. The CDR3 has 15 amino acids. The V gene end was trimmed by 7 bases and the J gene end by 6 bases; junction bases not matched to a gene: 13. Germline assignment: CDR1 MNHEY and CDR2 SVGAGI. The CDR3 DNA reads TGTGCCAGCACCCGAAGGAGACAGGGGCTCAATGGCTACACCTTC. It is translated as CASTRRRQGLNGYTF.

This chain joins TRBV7-9 and TRBJ1-3; D gene uncertain. CDR1 and CDR2 from the germline V gene are SEHNR and FQNEAQ (reference sequence). The CDR3 length is 11 residues. The V and J ends lost 4 bases and 7 bases respectively, with 5 bases between them. The CDR3 sequence: CASSSENTIYF. CDR3 in DNA: TGTGCCAGCAGCTCTGAGAACACCATATATTTT. Looking up the rest from reference TRBV7-9 and TRBJ1-3 gives the full variable domain: DTGVSQNPRHKITKRGQNVTFRCDPISEHNRLYWYRQTLGQGPEFLTYFQNEAQLEKSRLLSDRFSAERPKGSFSTLEIQRTEQGDSAMYLCASSSENTIYFGEGSWLTVV.

The rearrangement uses TRBV10-1 and TRBJ1-1, with a possible D match to TRBD1 (6 bases). This CDR3 contains 18 residues. Trimming left V 0 bases short and J 2 bases short, with 19 bases between. Per germline, CDR1 WNHNN and CDR2 SYGVQD (reference sequence). The CDR3 spells CASSESNWRGAGNTEAFF. Here the CDR3 DNA reads TGCGCCAGCAGTGAGTCGAACTGGCGGGGGGCGGGAAACACTGAAGCTTTCTTT.

This rearrangement joins TRBV2 to TRBJ1-5; no reliable D call. CDR1 is SNHLY, CDR2 FYNNEI, per germline. With 7 bases removed from V and 1 base from J, the gap between germline ends came to 8 bases. The CDR3 consists of 13 residues. As DNA, the CDR3 is TGTGCCAGCATGAGGAGGAGCAATCAGCCCCAGCATTTT. Amino acid sequence: CASMRRSNQPQHF.

The rearrangement links TRBV15 to TRBJ1-5; D is unresolved. CDR3 size: 15 residues. CDR1 is LNHNV and CDR2 is YYDKDF in the germline V gene (reference sequence). The V end lost 3 bases, the J end lost 5 bases, and 14 bases lay between the germline ends. In DNA, the CDR3 is TGTGCCACCAGCAGGGATACTCTGGAGGATCAGCCCCAGCATTTT. This codes for CATSRDTLEDQPQHF.

The V gene is TRBV10-1, the J gene TRBJ2-1; 7 positions agree with TRBD2. Germline lookup yields CDR1 WNHNN and CDR2 SYGVQD (reference sequence). The J segment lost 7 bases and the V segment lost 5 bases, leaving 14 bases of the junction unmatched. CDR3 size: 16 residues. CDR3 loop: CASSPGGGGAGNEQFF. In DNA, the CDR3 is TGCGCCAGCAGTCCCGGTGGCGGGGGTGCGGGGAATGAGCAGTTCTTC.

The gene calls are TRBV6-5 and TRBJ1-1; D unclear. V was pared by 6 bases and J by 1 base, with 12 bases between. Per germline, CDR1 MNHEY and CDR2 SVGAGI. This CDR3 has 14 residues. The CDR3 nucleotides are TGTGCCAGCAGCCCATATCGGAAGAACACTGAAGCTTTCTTT. Translation: CASSPYRKNTEAFF.

This clone was detected only a few times. This chain connects TRBV10-1 to TRBJ1-2; D is uncertain. Germline V lookup: CDR1 WNHNN, CDR2 SYGVQD (reference sequence). V lost 3 bases to trimming and J lost 0 bases, with 5 bases between them. This CDR3 comprises 13 residues. The CDR3 coding sequence is TGCGCCAGCAGTGACGGTGCTAACTATGGCTACACCTTC. Encoded protein: CASSDGANYGYTF.

The chain is built from TRBV5-1 and TRBJ2-7; 7 nucleotides agree with TRBD1. This CDR3 region has 15 residues. V was clipped by 4 bases and J by 0 bases; unmatched bases: 7. The germline V gene encodes CDR1 SGHRS and CDR2 YFSETQ. CDR3 amino acids: CASSPPGQLSYEQYF. The CDR3 DNA sequence: TGCGCCAGCAGCCCACCGGGACAGCTCTCCTACGAGCAGTACTTC. The variable domain in full, completed from reference TRBV5-1 and TRBJ2-7, reads KAGVTQTPRYLIKTRGQQVTLSCSPISGHRSVSWYQQTPGQGLQFLFEYFSETQRNKGNFPGRFSGRQFSNSRSEMNVSTLELGDSALYLCASSPPGQLSYEQYFGPGTRLTVT.

This chain uses TRBV5-6 with TRBJ1-1; 9 bases are shared with TRBD1. Germline-derived CDR1 and CDR2 are SGHDT and YYEEEE. J gave up 5 bases and V 0 bases, and 11 bases lay outside the gene matches. This CDR3 contains 17 residues. This CDR3 is CASSLGDRAPRGTEAFF. DNA of the CDR3: TGTGCCAGCAGCTTGGGGGACAGGGCGCCTCGGGGTACTGAAGCTTTCTTT.

The chain employs TRBV24-1 and TRBJ2-1; 12 positions match TRBD2. The V gene end was trimmed by 5 bases and the J gene end by 8 bases; junction bases not matched to a gene: 9. The length of the CDR3 is 16 residues. The V gene's germline CDR1 is KGHDR and CDR2 SFDVKD. The CDR3 is CATSGPSGGVGDEQFF. The CDR3 region has the DNA TGTGCCACCAGTGGTCCTAGCGGGGGGGTAGGTGATGAGCAGTTCTTC.

This chain connects TRBV3-1 (or the pseudogene TRBV3-2) to TRBJ1-1; D might be TRBD1 (6 bases). The CDR3 is 14 amino acids. Trimming took off 4 bases at V and 8 bases at J, with 17 bases between the two ends. Germline V gene data show CDR1 as LGHDT and CDR2 as YNNKEL (reference sequence). CDR3 region: CASSLEGTSKEAFF. The CDR3 bases are TGTGCCAGCAGCCTAGAGGGGACATCCAAAGAAGCTTTCTTT.

The chain employs TRBV6-5 and TRBJ1-3, with D possibly being TRBD1 (5 bases). Trimming pared 6 bases from V and 3 bases from J, leaving 9 bases between. The CDR3 length is 13 residues. CDR1 is MNHEY and CDR2 is SVGAGI in the germline V gene. CDR3 sequence (DNA): TGTGCCAGCAGAAAGGGGTTTGGAAACACCATATATTTT. Its translation: CASRKGFGNTIYF.

V usage is TRBV6-5 and J usage is TRBJ2-3; D may correspond to TRBD1 or TRBD2 (5 bases each). Trimming pared 0 bases from V and 6 bases from J, leaving 13 bases between. The CDR3 runs 15 residues. Per germline, CDR1 MNHEY and CDR2 SVGAGI. In DNA, the CDR3 is TGTGCCAGCAGTTACTCCCGGGACCCCGGCGATACGCAGTATTTT. Encoded protein: CASSYSRDPGDTQYF.

The J gene is TRBJ2-5, the V gene TRBV12-3 or TRBV12-4; possibly TRBD2 for D (5 bases). The V gene lost 6 bases and the J gene lost 4 bases, with 12 bases spanning the gap. The CDR3 contains 13 residues. This CDR3 reads CASRPRERETQYF. In DNA, the CDR3 is TGTGCCAGCAGACCTCGGGAACGAGAGACCCAGTACTTC.

The chain combines TRBV4-1 with TRBJ1-2; D is undetermined. This CDR3 is 14 amino acids long. Germline assignment: CDR1 MGHRA and CDR2 YSYEKL. Trimming took 4 bases from V and 6 from J, leaving 15 bases between them. In nucleotides, the CDR3 is TGCGCCAGCAGCCCGTACGGTAAAATCGATGGCTACACCTTC. Translation gives CASSPYGKIDGYTF.